This is a list of T cell receptor beta chains from one sample in a study of cytomegalovirus exposure and HLA in healthy donors. Here immunoSEQ multiplex PCR was the method, and the copy in TCRdb shows in-frame clones only, minus some. The sample consists of fewer than 200,000 clones, about two thirds of them appearing once. The sample comprised PBMCs. The receptors derive from a woman aged 30 to 39 in good health and CMV-seronegative. The CDR3 runs from the conserved cysteine through the conserved F or W. The D gene is left open where the match is weak. The size of a clone is reported for some rows only, either as once, few or many, or as a class for expanded clones.

>TRBJ2-1|NA|NA|TRBV6-5
TGTGCCAGCCACGGGTCGGAGAACAATGAGCAGTTCTTC
CASHGSENNEQFF
>TRBJ2-3|few|NA|TRBV18
TGTGCCAGCTCACCTAGAGCTCCCACAGATACGCAGTATTTT
CASSPRAPTDTQYF
>TRBJ1-4|NA|NA|TRBV19
TGTGCCAGTAGTACCCTCCCAGGTGTGACAACTAATGAAAAACTGTTTTTT
CASSTLPGVTTNEKLFF
>TRBJ2-3|NA|NA|TRBV5-6
TGTGCCAGCAGCAAGTATAGCAGTGCGCAGTATTTT
CASSKYSSAQYF
>TRBJ1-2|few|TRBD1|TRBV28
TGTGCCAGCAGCAGGGACAGCGACTATGGCTACACCTTC
CASSRDSDYGYTF
>TRBJ2-7|few|NA|TRBV4-2
TGTGCCAGCAGCCAAGATAACCAGCGGACCTACGAGCAGTACTTC
CASSQDNQRTYEQYF
>TRBJ2-5|NA|TRBD2|TRBV19
TGTGCCAGTAGTAACCCCGGGAGGGCCGTTGAGACCCAGTACTTC
CASSNPGRAVETQYF
>TRBJ2-2|NA|NA|TRBV2
TGTGCCAGCTCTGGACTTTTAGGGGAGCTGTTTTTT
CASSGLLGELFF
>TRBJ2-1|NA|NA|TRBV5-6
TGTGCCAGCAGCCTAACAGGCAATGAGCAGTTCTTC
CASSLTGNEQFF
>TRBJ2-2|NA|TRBD1|TRBV7-6
TGTGCCAGCAGCTCCGGACAGGGGGCGCGTGGCACCGGGGAGCTGTTTTTT
CASSSGQGARGTGELFF
>TRBJ2-7|NA|TRBD1|TRBV19
TGTGCCAGTAGTACCTGGGACAGGGACTACGAGCAGTACTTC
CASSTWDRDYEQYF
>TRBJ1-1|NA|NA|TRBV6-1
TGTGCCAGCAGCCCCGACGACAGCTTGAACACTGAAGCTTTCTTT
CASSPDDSLNTEAFF
>TRBJ2-3|NA|NA|TRBV9
TGTGCCAGCAGCGTAGGTGGCGGGGAATTGTATTTT
CASSVGGGELYF
>TRBJ1-1|few|NA|TRBV6-4
TGTGCCAGCAGTGAAGATGCGGACAGCAGCCAAGCTTTCTTT
CASSEDADSSQAFF
>TRBJ1-4|NA|TRBD1|TRBV7-2
TGTGCCAGCACGTTCAGGGGGCATGAAAAACTGTTTTTT
CASTFRGHEKLFF
>TRBJ2-5|NA|NA|TRBV29-1
TGCAGCGTTCGCGGGGATGGGAAGACCCAGTACTTC
CSVRGDGKTQYF
>TRBJ2-3|few|TRBD1|TRBV7-9
TGTGCCAGCAGCTTAGGGCCGGCAGGGACAGGGGGCGAGGTAGATACGCAGTATTTT
CASSLGPAGTGGEVDTQYF
>TRBJ1-2|NA|NA|TRBV12-5
TGTGCTAGTGCCGACAGTACTAACTATGGCTACACCTTC
CASADSTNYGYTF
>TRBJ2-7|NA|TRBD1|TRBV6-5
TGTGCCAGCAGTTACCTCACAGGGGGCAACGAGCAGTACTTC
CASSYLTGGNEQYF
>TRBJ2-5|NA|NA|TRBV7-6
TGTGCCAGCAGCTTATATCCGGGACAAGAGACCCAGTACTTC
CASSLYPGQETQYF
>TRBJ2-7|NA|NA|TRBV4-2
TGTGCCAGCAGCCAAGGACCAACTATACCCTACGAGCAGTACTTC
CASSQGPTIPYEQYF
>TRBJ2-1|few|NA|TRBV5-6
TGTGCCAGCAGCTCGCTTCCCATCTTCGGGGATGAGCAGTTCTTC
CASSSLPIFGDEQFF
>TRBJ1-2|once|NA|TRBV5-1
TGCGCCAGCAGACAGGACAGAAACTATGGCTACACCTTC
CASRQDRNYGYTF
>TRBJ1-4|NA|NA|TRBV4-2
TGTGCCAGCAGCCAAGAATCGACACAGACAACTAATGAAAAACTGTTTTTT
CASSQESTQTTNEKLFF
>TRBJ2-3|NA|TRBD2|TRBV6-4
TGTGCCAGCAGTGTTATAGCGGGAGACGATACGCAGTATTTT
CASSVIAGDDTQYF
>TRBJ2-7|NA|NA|TRBV6-5
TGTGCCAGCAGGGCCGGGACACTATCCTACGAGCAGTACTTC
CASRAGTLSYEQYF
>TRBJ2-3|few|NA|TRBV15
TGTGCCACCAGTAGCGAGTTGGGGATTGGCACAGATACGCAGTATTTT
CATSSELGIGTDTQYF
>TRBJ1-5|NA|NA|TRBV19
TGTGCCAGTAGTATGCGGGCTCCGGGTAGTCAGCCCCAGCATTTT
CASSMRAPGSQPQHF
>TRBJ2-2|NA|NA|TRBV7-2
TGTGCCAGCAGTCTACTAGCTTCCGGGGAGCTGTTTTTT
CASSLLASGELFF
>TRBJ2-1|few|TRBD1|TRBV27
TGTGCCAGCAGTTTCCGGGACAGGGGCTACAATGAGCAGTTCTTC
CASSFRDRGYNEQFF
>TRBJ1-6|NA|NA|TRBV7-2
TGTGCCAGCAGCTTAGCGCAGGGGTTGACATCCTATAATTCACCCCTCCACTTT
CASSLAQGLTSYNSPLHF
>TRBJ1-4|once|NA|TRBV5-1
TGCGCCAGCAGCCGCCGGGGGGGGCCCGATGAAAAACTGTTTTTT
CASSRRGGPDEKLFF
>TRBJ2-7|NA|TRBD2|TRBV19
TGTGCCAGTAGTCCCCGACAGCGGGGGCACTACGAGCAGTACTTC
CASSPRQRGHYEQYF
>TRBJ2-7|NA|TRBD1|TRBV7-6
TGTGCCAGCAGCTTGACAGGGGGGTCCTACGAGCAGTACTTC
CASSLTGGSYEQYF
>TRBJ2-5|few|NA|TRBV6-5
TGTGCCAGCAGTACGGGACTCATACTCGCGCGGACCCAGTACTTC
CASSTGLILARTQYF
>TRBJ2-7|NA|NA|TRBV4-3
TGCGCCAGCAGCCAAGACCTCCTCCTCGAGCAGTACTTC
CASSQDLLLEQYF
>TRBJ2-3|NA|NA|TRBV4-3
TGCGCCAGCAGCCAACGGAGCACAGATACGCAGTATTTT
CASSQRSTDTQYF
>TRBJ2-3|NA|NA|TRBV19
TGTGCCAGTAGTAAGACAGGTTCCACAGATACGCAGTATTTT
CASSKTGSTDTQYF
>TRBJ2-7|NA|NA|TRBV28
TGTGCCAGCAGGACAGCAAACTACGAGCAGTACTTC
CASRTANYEQYF
>TRBJ1-3|few|NA|TRBV2
TGTGCCAGCAGTGTCGAGTCGGGGTCTGGAAACACCATATATTTT
CASSVESGSGNTIYF
>TRBJ2-6|NA|NA|TRBV27
TGTGCCAGCAGTTTATACCCCCCCGAGTCCTCTGGGGCCAACGTCCTGACTTTC
CASSLYPPESSGANVLTF
>TRBJ1-1|few|TRBD1|TRBV6-1
TGTGCCACCTCGACAGGGAAGTACACTGAAGCTTTCTTT
CATSTGKYTEAFF
>TRBJ1-1|NA|TRBD1|TRBV2
TGTGCCACCGGCAGGGGGCACGTTGGGAACACTGAAGCTTTCTTT
CATGRGHVGNTEAFF
>TRBJ2-3|NA|TRBD1|TRBV28
TGTGCCAGCAGTCCCGAACAGGGGAGACTCACAGATACGCAGTATTTT
CASSPEQGRLTDTQYF
>TRBJ2-5|NA|NA|TRBV7-9
TGTGCCAGCAGCTCTGCTCCGCGAGAGACCCAGTACTTC
CASSSAPRETQYF
>TRBJ2-5|NA|NA|TRBV9
TGTGCCAGCAGCACTACACAGGATTTCGAGACCCAGTACTTC
CASSTTQDFETQYF
>TRBJ2-1|NA|NA|TRBV6-5
TGTGCCAGCAGAGAGATCAGGGCCAATGAGCAGTTCTTC
CASREIRANEQFF